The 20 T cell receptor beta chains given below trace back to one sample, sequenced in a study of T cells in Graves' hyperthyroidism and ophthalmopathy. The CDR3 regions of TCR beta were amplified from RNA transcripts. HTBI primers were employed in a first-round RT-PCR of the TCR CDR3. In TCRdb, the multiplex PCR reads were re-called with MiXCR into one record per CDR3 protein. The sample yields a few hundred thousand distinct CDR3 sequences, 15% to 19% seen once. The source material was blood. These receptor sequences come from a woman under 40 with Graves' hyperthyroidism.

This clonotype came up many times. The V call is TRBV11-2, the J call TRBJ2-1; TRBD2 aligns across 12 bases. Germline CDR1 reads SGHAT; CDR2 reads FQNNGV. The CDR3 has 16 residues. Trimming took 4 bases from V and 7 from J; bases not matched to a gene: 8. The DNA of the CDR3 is TGTGCCAGCAGCTCCCGACTAGCGGGAGTAGAGAATGAGCAGTTCTTC. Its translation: CASSSRLAGVENEQFF.

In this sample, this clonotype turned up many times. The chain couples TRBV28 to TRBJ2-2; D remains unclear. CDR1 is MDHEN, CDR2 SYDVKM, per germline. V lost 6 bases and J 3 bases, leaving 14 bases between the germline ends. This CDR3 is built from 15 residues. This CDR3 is CASRPGPFDTGELFF. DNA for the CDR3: TGTGCCAGCAGGCCCGGGCCCTTTGACACCGGGGAGCTGTTTTTT.

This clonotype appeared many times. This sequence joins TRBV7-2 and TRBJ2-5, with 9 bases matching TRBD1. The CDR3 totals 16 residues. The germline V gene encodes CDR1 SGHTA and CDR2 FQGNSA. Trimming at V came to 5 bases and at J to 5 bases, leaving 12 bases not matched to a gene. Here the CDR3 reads CASSPPRTGVVETQYF. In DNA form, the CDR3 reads TGTGCCAGCAGCCCACCACGGACAGGGGTTGTTGAGACCCAGTACTTC.

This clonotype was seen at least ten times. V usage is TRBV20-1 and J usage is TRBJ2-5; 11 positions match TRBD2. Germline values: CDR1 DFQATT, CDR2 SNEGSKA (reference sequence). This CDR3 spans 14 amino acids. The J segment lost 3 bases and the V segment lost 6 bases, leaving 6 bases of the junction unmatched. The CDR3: CSATTSGIEETQYF. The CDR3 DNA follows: TGCAGTGCCACGACTAGCGGGATTGAAGAGACCCAGTACTTC.

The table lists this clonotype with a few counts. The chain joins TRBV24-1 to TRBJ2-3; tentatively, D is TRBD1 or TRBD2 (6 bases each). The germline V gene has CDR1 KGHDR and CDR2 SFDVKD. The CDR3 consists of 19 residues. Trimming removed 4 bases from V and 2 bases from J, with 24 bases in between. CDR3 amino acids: CATSDSQGGWVRTTDTQYF. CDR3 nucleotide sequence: TGTGCCACCAGTGACTCCCAAGGGGGGTGGGTCAGAACCACAGATACGCAGTATTTT.

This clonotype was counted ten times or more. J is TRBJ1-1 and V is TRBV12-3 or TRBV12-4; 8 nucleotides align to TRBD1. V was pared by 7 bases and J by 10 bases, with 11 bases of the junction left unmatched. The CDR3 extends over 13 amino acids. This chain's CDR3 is CASIQSQGARAFF. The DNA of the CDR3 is TGTGCCAGCATCCAATCCCAGGGGGCTCGAGCTTTCTTT.

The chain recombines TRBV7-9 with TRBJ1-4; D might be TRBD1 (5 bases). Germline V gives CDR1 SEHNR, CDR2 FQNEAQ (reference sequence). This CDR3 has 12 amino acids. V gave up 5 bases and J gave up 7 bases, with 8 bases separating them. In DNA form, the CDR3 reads TGTGCCAGCAGCCCCAGGGTTGAAAAACTGTTTTTT. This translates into CASSPRVEKLFF.

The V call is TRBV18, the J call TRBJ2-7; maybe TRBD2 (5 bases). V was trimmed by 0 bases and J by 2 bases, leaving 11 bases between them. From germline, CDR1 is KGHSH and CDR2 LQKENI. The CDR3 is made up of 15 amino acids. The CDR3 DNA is TGTGCCAGCTCACCACCGGGAAGCGGAGCCTACGAGCAGTACTTC. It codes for CASSPPGSGAYEQYF.

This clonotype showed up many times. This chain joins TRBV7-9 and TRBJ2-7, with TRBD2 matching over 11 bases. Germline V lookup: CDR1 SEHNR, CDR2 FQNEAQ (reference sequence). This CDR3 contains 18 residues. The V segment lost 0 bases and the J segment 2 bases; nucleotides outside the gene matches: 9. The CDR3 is CASSLAVAGGPFPYEQYF. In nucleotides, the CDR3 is TGTGCCAGCAGCTTAGCAGTAGCGGGAGGGCCCTTCCCCTACGAGCAGTACTTC.

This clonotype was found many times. The CDR3 DNA reads TGTGCCAGCAGCCAAGAGGCAACGCAGTATTTT. Protein sequence: CASSQEATQYF. The chain links TRBV3-1 to TRBJ2-3; D call uncertain. The CDR3 length is 11 residues. V dropped 0 bases and J dropped 9 bases, with 4 bases sitting between them. CDR1 is LGHDT, CDR2 YNNKEL, per germline (reference sequence).

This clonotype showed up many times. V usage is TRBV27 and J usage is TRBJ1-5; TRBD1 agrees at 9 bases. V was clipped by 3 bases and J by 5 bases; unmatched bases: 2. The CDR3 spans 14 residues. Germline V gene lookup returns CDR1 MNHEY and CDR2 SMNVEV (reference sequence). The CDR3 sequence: CASSLRDRDQPQHF. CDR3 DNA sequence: TGTGCCAGCAGTTTGCGGGACAGGGATCAGCCCCAGCATTTT.

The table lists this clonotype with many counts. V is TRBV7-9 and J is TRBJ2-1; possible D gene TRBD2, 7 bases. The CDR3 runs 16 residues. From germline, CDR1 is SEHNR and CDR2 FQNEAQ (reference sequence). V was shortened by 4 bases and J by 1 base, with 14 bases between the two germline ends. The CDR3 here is CASSSRGGESYNEQFF. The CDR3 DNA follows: TGTGCCAGCAGCTCCAGAGGGGGGGAATCCTACAATGAGCAGTTCTTC.

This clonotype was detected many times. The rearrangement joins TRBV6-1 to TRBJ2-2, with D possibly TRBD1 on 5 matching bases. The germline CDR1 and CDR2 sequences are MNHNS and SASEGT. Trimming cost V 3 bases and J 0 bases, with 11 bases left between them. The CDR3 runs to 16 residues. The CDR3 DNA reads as TGTGCCAGCAGTGATTTCGGACACCCGAACACCGGGGAGCTGTTTTTT. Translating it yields CASSDFGHPNTGELFF.

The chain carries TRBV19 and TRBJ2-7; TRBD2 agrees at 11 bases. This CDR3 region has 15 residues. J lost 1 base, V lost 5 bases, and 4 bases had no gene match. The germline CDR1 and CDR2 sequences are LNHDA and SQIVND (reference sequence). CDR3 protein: CASSGGLAVSYEQYF. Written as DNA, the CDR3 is TGTGCCAGTAGTGGGGGACTAGCGGTTTCCTACGAGCAGTACTTC.

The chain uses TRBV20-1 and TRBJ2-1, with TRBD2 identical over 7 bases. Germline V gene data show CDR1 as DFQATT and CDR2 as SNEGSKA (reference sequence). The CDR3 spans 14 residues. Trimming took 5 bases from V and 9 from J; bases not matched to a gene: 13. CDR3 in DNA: TGCAGTGCTCCATTTTGGGAGGGCCGGAGTGAGCAGTTCTTC. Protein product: CSAPFWEGRSEQFF.

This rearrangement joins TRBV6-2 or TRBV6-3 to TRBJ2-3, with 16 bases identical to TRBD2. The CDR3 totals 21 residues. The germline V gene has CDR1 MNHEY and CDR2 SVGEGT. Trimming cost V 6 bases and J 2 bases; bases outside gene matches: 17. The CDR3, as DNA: TGTGCCAGCAGGGGGCCCGCGGGACTAGCGGGAGGGCCCCTATTCACAGATACGCAGTATTTT. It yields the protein CASRGPAGLAGGPLFTDTQYF.

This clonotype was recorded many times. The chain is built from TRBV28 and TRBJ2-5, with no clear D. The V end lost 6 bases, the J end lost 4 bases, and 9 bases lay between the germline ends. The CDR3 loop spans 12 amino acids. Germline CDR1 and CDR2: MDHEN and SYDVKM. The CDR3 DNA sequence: TGTGCCAGCAGCACACCCCTAGAGACCCAGTACTTC. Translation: CASSTPLETQYF.

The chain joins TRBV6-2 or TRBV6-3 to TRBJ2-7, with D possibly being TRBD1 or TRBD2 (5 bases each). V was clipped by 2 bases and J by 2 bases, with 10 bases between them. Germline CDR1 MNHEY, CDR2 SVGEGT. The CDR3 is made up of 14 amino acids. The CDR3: CASSYTEGPYEQYF. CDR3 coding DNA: TGTGCCAGCAGTTACACCGAGGGACCCTACGAGCAGTACTTC.

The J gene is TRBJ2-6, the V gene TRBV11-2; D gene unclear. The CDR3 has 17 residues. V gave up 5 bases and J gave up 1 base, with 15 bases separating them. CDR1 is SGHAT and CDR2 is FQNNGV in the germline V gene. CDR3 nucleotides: TGTGCCAGCAGCACCCTTCGGTCCCGGTCTGGGGCCAACGTCCTGACTTTC. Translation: CASSTLRSRSGANVLTF.

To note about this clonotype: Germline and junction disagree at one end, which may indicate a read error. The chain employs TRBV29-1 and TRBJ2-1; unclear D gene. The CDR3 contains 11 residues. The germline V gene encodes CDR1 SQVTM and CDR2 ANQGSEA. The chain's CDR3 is CSVEDLSEQLF. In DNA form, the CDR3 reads TGCAGCGTTGAAGATCTAAGTGAGCAGCTCTTC.